This is a list of T cell receptor beta chains from one sample in a study of T cell changes during pregnancy in multiple sclerosis. Here immunoSEQ multiplex PCR was the method, and the copy in TCRdb shows in-frame clones only, minus some. The table records approximately 69,000 clones, about 92% of them present only once. This specimen was peripheral blood, taken in the second trimester of pregnancy. All receptors derive from a female donor in good health, enrolled as a control in a pregnancy study. The CDR3 runs from the conserved cysteine through the conserved F or W. Each record gives: CDR3 protein, CDR3 DNA, D gene, clone size, V gene, J gene, CDR3 length. The D gene is left open where the match is weak. Rows may omit the clone size; those that give it use once, few, many or a size class.

CDR3: CASTEDRGYEQYF
DNA: TGTGCCAGCACCGAGGACAGAGGCTACGAGCAGTACTTC
D: NA
size: NA
V: TRBV7-8
J: TRBJ2-7
length: 13

CDR3: CAWSVQGTKGAYEQYF
DNA: TGTGCCTGGAGTGTACAAGGGACAAAAGGGGCCTACGAGCAGTACTTC
D: NA
size: once
V: TRBV30
J: TRBJ2-7
length: 16

CDR3: CATSRDPGGAEAFF
DNA: TGTGCCACCAGCAGAGATCCAGGCGGGGCTGAAGCTTTCTTT
D: NA
size: NA
V: TRBV15
J: TRBJ1-1
length: 14

CDR3: CATSPGTEAFF
DNA: TGTGCCACCTCCCCGGGGACTGAAGCTTTCTTT
D: NA
size: few
V: TRBV19
J: TRBJ1-1
length: 11

CDR3: CASSLRQGIWETQYF
DNA: TGCGCCAGCAGCCTAAGACAGGGAATTTGGGAGACCCAGTACTTC
D: TRBD1
size: NA
V: TRBV4-3
J: TRBJ2-5
length: 15

CDR3: CASSFNRELDDYGYTF
DNA: TGTGCCAGCAGCTTTAATAGGGAGTTAGATGACTATGGCTACACCTTC
D: NA
size: once
V: TRBV9
J: TRBJ1-2
length: 16

CDR3: CASKTGTGGLLQYF
DNA: TGTGCCAGCAAAACCGGGACAGGGGGCCTTTTGCAGTACTTC
D: TRBD1
size: NA
V: TRBV7-2
J: TRBJ2-7
length: 14

CDR3: CASSQGEETQYF
DNA: TGTGCCAGCAGCCAGGGCGAAGAGACCCAGTACTTC
D: NA
size: NA
V: TRBV7-9
J: TRBJ2-5
length: 12

CDR3: CASSAREYQETQYF
DNA: TGTGCCAGCAGCGCCCGGGAGTACCAAGAGACCCAGTACTTC
D: NA
size: NA
V: TRBV7-6
J: TRBJ2-5
length: 14

CDR3: CASRSGPDRYGNQPQHF
DNA: TGTGCCAGCAGAAGCGGCCCGGACAGGTATGGCAATCAGCCCCAGCATTTT
D: TRBD1
size: NA
V: TRBV2
J: TRBJ1-5
length: 17

CDR3: CASSPGQGYGQPQHF
DNA: TGTGCCAGCAGCCCGGGACAGGGGTATGGTCAGCCCCAGCATTTT
D: TRBD1
size: NA
V: TRBV5-8
J: TRBJ1-5
length: 15

CDR3: CASSYSNSMNTEAFF
DNA: TGTGCCAGCAGTTACTCGAACAGTATGAACACTGAAGCTTTCTTT
D: NA
size: NA
V: TRBV6-5
J: TRBJ1-1
length: 15

CDR3: CAWSAGGYTF
DNA: TGTGCCTGGAGTGCGGGGGGCTACACCTTC
D: NA
size: NA
V: TRBV30
J: TRBJ1-2
length: 10

CDR3: CASRTSGGAPDTQYF
DNA: TGTGCCAGCAGGACTAGCGGGGGGGCACCAGATACGCAGTATTTT
D: TRBD2
size: NA
V: TRBV6-6
J: TRBJ2-3
length: 15

CDR3: CASRLGLAGETQYF
DNA: TGTGCCAGCCGCCTGGGACTAGCAGGAGAGACCCAGTACTTC
D: TRBD2
size: once
V: TRBV7-2
J: TRBJ2-5
length: 14

CDR3: CASSFFDTHF
DNA: TGTGCCAGCAGTTTTTTTGACACTCACTTC
D: NA
size: once
V: TRBV28
J: TRBJ2-7
length: 10

CDR3: CASSTIGVFNYEQYF
DNA: TGTGCCAGCAGCACAATAGGGGTATTTAATTACGAGCAGTACTTC
D: NA
size: NA
V: TRBV7-9
J: TRBJ2-7
length: 15

CDR3: CASHLRGALGTEAFF
DNA: TGTGCCAGTCATCTTCGGGGGGCTTTAGGGACTGAAGCTTTCTTT
D: NA
size: NA
V: TRBV19
J: TRBJ1-1
length: 15

CDR3: CASSLLPLAGVTGELFF
DNA: TGTGCCAGCAGTCTCCTACCGCTAGCGGGGGTCACCGGGGAGCTGTTTTTT
D: TRBD2
size: NA
V: TRBV2
J: TRBJ2-2
length: 17

CDR3: CASSVDPIPDRSYGYTF
DNA: TGTGCCAGCAGCGTAGACCCCATACCCGACAGATCATATGGCTACACCTTC
D: NA
size: NA
V: TRBV9
J: TRBJ1-2
length: 17

CDR3: CASSEYDGDTQYF
DNA: TGCGCCAGCAGTGAGTATGACGGGGATACGCAGTATTTT
D: NA
size: NA
V: TRBV10-2
J: TRBJ2-3
length: 13

CDR3: CASSSTNQGQRRPYGYTF
DNA: TGTGCCAGCAGTTCAACCAATCAAGGACAGAGACGCCCCTATGGCTACACCTTC
D: NA
size: once
V: TRBV2
J: TRBJ1-2
length: 18

CDR3: CASSPEPTGNEDYGYTF
DNA: TGTGCCAGCAGCCCGGAGCCGACAGGGAATGAGGACTATGGCTACACCTTC
D: TRBD1
size: NA
V: TRBV13
J: TRBJ1-2
length: 17

CDR3: CASSNRGQNQPQHF
DNA: TGTGCCAGCAGTAACAGGGGGCAGAATCAGCCCCAGCATTTT
D: TRBD1
size: NA
V: TRBV2
J: TRBJ1-5
length: 14

CDR3: CASSLWDDRGGNEQFF
DNA: TGTGCCAGCAGTTTATGGGATGACAGGGGTGGCAATGAGCAGTTCTTC
D: TRBD1
size: NA
V: TRBV28
J: TRBJ2-1
length: 16

CDR3: CASSHHQGTEAFF
DNA: TGTGCCAGCAGCCATCACCAGGGGACTGAAGCTTTCTTT
D: NA
size: few
V: TRBV14
J: TRBJ1-1
length: 13

CDR3: CASSSKRPLAGGQETQYF
DNA: TGTGCCAGCAGCTCCAAGAGGCCACTAGCGGGGGGTCAAGAGACCCAGTACTTC
D: TRBD2
size: NA
V: TRBV7-2
J: TRBJ2-5
length: 18

CDR3: CASRPNNYQPQHF
DNA: TGTGCCAGCAGGCCCAACAATTATCAGCCCCAGCATTTT
D: NA
size: NA
V: TRBV6-5
J: TRBJ1-5
length: 13

CDR3: CASSGTVSSYNSPLHF
DNA: TGTGCCAGCAGCGGGACAGTGAGCTCCTATAATTCACCCCTCCACTTT
D: NA
size: NA
V: TRBV9
J: TRBJ1-6
length: 16

CDR3: CASSEQGGAFF
DNA: TGTGCCAGCAGTGAACAGGGGGGAGCTTTCTTT
D: TRBD1
size: NA
V: TRBV6-1
J: TRBJ1-1
length: 11

CDR3: CASSPPGGTSYEQYF
DNA: TGTGCCAGCAGCCCACCCGGGGGTACCTCCTACGAGCAGTACTTC
D: NA
size: NA
V: TRBV14
J: TRBJ2-7
length: 15

CDR3: CASSFSAGRTDTQYF
DNA: TGTGCCAGCAGCTTCTCTGCGGGGCGCACAGATACGCAGTATTTT
D: NA
size: NA
V: TRBV11-3
J: TRBJ2-3
length: 15

CDR3: CASSTPDRVGTEAFF
DNA: TGTGCCAGCTCAACGCCCGACAGGGTGGGTACTGAAGCTTTCTTT
D: TRBD1
size: once
V: TRBV18
J: TRBJ1-1
length: 15

CDR3: CASSYSGTGDHYGYTF
DNA: TGTGCCAGCAGTTACTCAGGGACAGGCGATCACTATGGCTACACCTTC
D: TRBD1
size: NA
V: TRBV6-5
J: TRBJ1-2
length: 16

CDR3: CASSVTGTGGPQYF
DNA: TGTGCCAGCAGCGTAACCGGGACAGGGGGACCGCAGTACTTC
D: TRBD1
size: NA
V: TRBV7-2
J: TRBJ2-7
length: 14